The next 11 T cell receptor beta chains were all read from a single sample in a study of tissue T cells after allogeneic stem cell transplantation. Clones were read by immunoSEQ multiplex PCR, and TCRdb kept only the in-frame ones, dropping some. This sample has tens of thousands of clones, with roughly 85% found just once. The sample consisted of blood, taken before transplantation. All receptors come from a woman aged 18 to 55 who later had graft-versus-host disease after an allogeneic stem cell transplant.

The gene calls are TRBV29-1 and TRBJ2-7; TRBD1 matches 10 bases. This CDR3 contains 13 residues. CDR1 and CDR2 from the germline V gene are SQVTM and ANQGSEA. Unmatched junction bases numbered 1, after V lost 3 bases and J lost 2 bases. The CDR3 sequence: CSVEGQGTYEQYF. CDR3 DNA sequence: TGCAGCGTTGAGGGACAGGGGACCTACGAGCAGTACTTC.

V usage is TRBV24-1 and J usage is TRBJ1-1, with D maybe TRBD1 (5 bases). Germline V lookup: CDR1 KGHDR, CDR2 SFDVKD. The CDR3 covers 14 residues. V lost 4 bases and J lost 2, with 10 bases in between. The CDR3, as DNA: TGTGCCACCAGTGAATCAGGGTACAACACTGAAGCTTTCTTT. Amino acids: CATSESGYNTEAFF.

This clone appeared once. The chain carries TRBV3-1 (or the pseudogene TRBV3-2) and TRBJ1-2, with D unclear. The CDR3 is 12 amino acids. Trimming took off 3 bases at V and 6 bases at J, with 8 bases between the two ends. From germline, CDR1 is LGHDT and CDR2 YNNKEL (reference sequence). This chain's CDR3 is CASSHQKDGYTF. CDR3 bases: TGTGCCAGCAGCCACCAGAAGGATGGCTACACCTTC.

The J gene is TRBJ2-7, the V gene TRBV28; D is perhaps TRBD1 or TRBD2 (5 bases each). This CDR3 is built from 15 residues. The V end lost 4 bases, the J end lost 3 bases, and 16 bases lay between the germline ends. In germline, CDR1 is MDHEN, CDR2 SYDVKM. The CDR3 bases are TGTGCCAGCAGTTCAGCCGGGACCAAAAACTACGAGCAGTACTTC. Protein: CASSSAGTKNYEQYF. Filled out from reference TRBV28 and TRBJ2-7, the complete variable domain reads DVKVTQSSRYLVKRTGEKVFLECVQDMDHENMFWYRQDPGLGLRLIYFSYDVKMKEKGDIPEGYSVSREKKERFSLILESASTNQTSMYLCASSSAGTKNYEQYFGPGTRLTVT.

The chain combines TRBV19 with TRBJ1-1, with D hard to call. Germline CDR1 reads LNHDA; CDR2 reads SQIVND (reference sequence). The CDR3 sequence is 13 residues long. V lost 6 bases and J 0 bases, leaving 8 bases between the germline ends. The CDR3, as DNA: TGTGCCAGTAGGGAACTCATGAACACTGAAGCTTTCTTT. This translates into CASRELMNTEAFF.

CDR3 region: CASSSGTGVSYEQYF. CDR3 bases: TGTGCCAGCAGCTCCGGGACAGGGGTTTCGTACGAGCAGTACTTC. The rearrangement uses TRBV5-4 and TRBJ2-7, with 10 bases identical to TRBD1. This CDR3 has 15 amino acids. Germline lookup yields CDR1 SGHNT and CDR2 YYREEE (reference sequence). With 3 bases clipped from V and 4 bases from J, the junction kept 7 bases outside the gene matches.

This rearrangement joins TRBV24-1 to TRBJ2-1; tentatively, D is TRBD1 (6 bases). V was trimmed by 4 bases and J by 4 bases, leaving 16 bases between them. The CDR3 loop spans 16 amino acids. From germline, CDR1 is KGHDR and CDR2 SFDVKD. CDR3 DNA: TGTGCCACCAGTGAACAGGAACTCCAGGGGTACAATGAGCAGTTCTTC. Its translation is CATSEQELQGYNEQFF.

V is TRBV12-5 and J is TRBJ1-1, with 7 nucleotides matching TRBD1. CDR1 and CDR2 from the germline V gene are LGHNT and FRNRAP. V shed 2 bases, J shed 0 bases, and the junction held 6 bases outside the gene matches. This CDR3 is 16 amino acids long. The CDR3 sequence: CASGLIGQVMNTEAFF. CDR3 bases: TGTGCTAGTGGTTTGATCGGACAGGTTATGAACACTGAAGCTTTCTTT.

V gene TRBV12-3 or TRBV12-4 combines with J gene TRBJ2-1; tentatively, D is TRBD1 (5 bases). The CDR3 contains 12 residues. Trimming took 7 bases from V and 1 from J, leaving 5 bases between them. The CDR3 DNA sequence: TGTGCCAGCAAGGGGTCCTACAATGAGCAGTTCTTC. It yields the protein CASKGSYNEQFF.

The chain uses TRBV12-3 or TRBV12-4 and TRBJ1-4; D unclear. V lost 2 bases, J lost 8 bases, and 9 bases lay in between. CDR3 length: 13 residues. In DNA, the CDR3 is TGTGCCAGCAGTTTACCCGCGGGGGAAAAACTGTTTTTT. Translation gives CASSLPAGEKLFF.

This clone is a singleton in its sample. The genes are TRBV19 and TRBJ1-2, with TRBD1 matching 7 bases. This CDR3 contains 16 residues. The V segment lost 6 bases and the J segment 0 bases; nucleotides outside the gene matches: 10. Germline V gives CDR1 LNHDA, CDR2 SQIVND (reference sequence). The CDR3 here is CASRTRDRVANYGYTF. The CDR3 DNA is TGTGCCAGTAGAACTAGGGACAGAGTAGCTAACTATGGCTACACCTTC.